This T cell receptor beta chain is drawn from a study of technical replicates of blood from a handful of donors. Some clones are missing from TCRdb's copy, which holds only in-frame ones; the method was immunoSEQ multiplex PCR. The table records about 53,000 clones, approximately 86% of them present only once. Germline CDR1 is MNHEY and CDR2 is SMNVEV (reference sequence). The CDR3 covers 13 residues. Between the trimmed V and J ends, which lost 1 base and 8 bases, there was a span of 9 bases. The V call is TRBV27, the J call TRBJ2-4; tentative D call: TRBD2 (6 bases). The source is a human donor in good health. Some clones in this sample may be carry-over from other donors' samples. Material for sequencing was PBMCs. Here the CDR3 DNA reads TGTGCCAGCAGTTTATTGGAGGGAGACATTCAGTACTTC. Its protein product is CASSLLEGDIQYF.